The clone carrying this TCR beta chain was seen repeatedly, ten times or more. Its antigen is unknown. Trimming removed 5 bases at V and 0 bases at J, with 8 bases between. The CDR3 runs to 15 residues. The sample is drawn from a study of blood T cells in healthy people across ages. Study results and limitations: Diversity estimates from one million T cells were considered underestimates. Changes in expanded clonotypes were possibly confounded, as the CMV status of donors was unknown.

It was with a sample-barcoded 5' primer and a J-beta primer mix that a second PCR of roughly 7 to 12 cycles was run. A 12-random-nucleotide template-switch adaptor tagged each cDNA molecule. MiXCR, run by TCRdb on the 5' RACE reads, gives a single entry per CDR3 protein. Of some 1.5 million distinct CDR3 sequences in the sample, 28% were seen once. The sequence derives from a woman aged 30 to 39 in good health. Source material: blood. The chain is built from TRBV12-3 or TRBV12-4 and TRBJ2-6; maybe TRBD1 (6 bases). This CDR3 is CASSQGISGANVLTF. The CDR3 DNA follows: TGTGCCAGCAGTCAGGGGATCTCTGGGGCCAACGTCCTGACTTTC.